These 32 T cell receptor beta chains came from one sample sequenced in a study of early T cells in non-severe SARS-CoV-2 infection. Via MiXCR, TCRdb re-called the 5' RACE reads, giving one row per CDR3 protein. This sample yields some 54,000 distinct CDR3 sequences, of which 10% are seen a single time; 8% to 9% belongs to the top ten. Sequencing input: whole blood. These TCRs come from an adult who was a healthcare worker with PCR-confirmed SARS-CoV-2 infection or an uninfected control (not recorded which).

This clonotype has only a few counts. This chain links TRBV6-5 with TRBJ1-2; D unclear. The germline V gene has CDR1 MNHEY and CDR2 SVGAGI. CDR3 length: 16 residues. V lost 0 bases, J lost 0 bases, and 11 bases lay in between. The CDR3 spells CASSYSAGGTNYGYTF. Written as DNA, the CDR3 is TGTGCCAGCAGTTACTCCGCGGGAGGGACTAACTATGGCTACACCTTC.

This clonotype was seen a handful of times. The chain recombines TRBV7-9 with TRBJ1-1, with 8 positions matching TRBD1. In germline, CDR1 is SEHNR, CDR2 FQNEAQ (reference sequence). The junction had 9 bases not matched to a gene; V was cut back by 5 bases and J by 10 bases. This CDR3 has 13 residues. As DNA, the CDR3 is TGTGCCAGCAGCCCAATCCCCGGGACAGGAGCTTTCTTT. It yields the protein CASSPIPGTGAFF.

This clonotype was counted once. J is TRBJ2-6 and V is TRBV1; the tabulated D call, TRBD1, remains unverified against the DNA. TRBV1 is shown as a pseudogene. This CDR3 region has 19 residues. The CDR3 spells CTSSQGPGGGLLGANVLTF. In DNA, the CDR3 is TGCACCAGCAGCCAAGGCCCTGGGGGTGGCCTGCTTGGGGCCAACGTCCTGACTTTC.

The CDR3 loop reads CASSPGQGLVAFF. The CDR3 DNA reads TGTGCCAGCAGCCCCGGACAGGGGCTAGTAGCTTTCTTT. The chain joins TRBV11-2 to TRBJ1-1; 9 bases are a match to TRBD1. The CDR3 runs to 13 residues. V lost 5 bases and J lost 10; bases outside the gene matches: 8. Germline V CDR1 and CDR2: SGHAT, FQNNGV. Complete variable domain (other parts from reference TRBV11-2 and TRBJ1-1): EAGVAQSPRYKIIEKRQSVAFWCNPISGHATLYWYQQILGQGPKLLIQFQNNGVVDDSQLPKDRFSAERLKGVDSTLKIQPAKLEDSAVYLCASSPGQGLVAFFGQGTRLTVV.

This clonotype was picked up many times. The chain recombines TRBV20-1 with TRBJ2-1, with 16 bases aligning to TRBD2. Germline V gene lookup returns CDR1 DFQATT and CDR2 SNEGSKA (reference sequence). The CDR3 consists of 17 residues. V trimming: 4 bases; J trimming: 8 bases; junction bases outside the gene matches: 11. CDR3 coding DNA: TGCAGTGCTACCGGGACTAGCGGGAGGGCCTTAAGCTATGAGCAGTTCTTC. Its protein product is CSATGTSGRALSYEQFF.

There are many counts of this clonotype. DNA for the CDR3: TGCAGTGCTCGAAGACCTGACAGGGCTCACGAGCAGTACTTC. Residues: CSARRPDRAHEQYF. The chain joins TRBV20-1 to TRBJ2-7; 7 nucleotides match TRBD1. CDR1 DFQATT and CDR2 SNEGSKA come from the germline V gene (reference sequence). V gave up 5 bases and J gave up 5 bases; unmatched junction bases: 12. The length of the CDR3 is 14 residues.

This clonotype was recorded at least ten times. This chain joins TRBV15 and TRBJ2-1; D call uncertain. The CDR3 contains 15 residues. Trimming removed 1 base from V and 6 bases from J, with 13 bases in between. CDR1 and CDR2 (germline): LNHNV, YYDKDF (reference sequence). CDR3: CATSRGGLNFNEQFF. The CDR3 DNA reads as TGTGCCACCAGCAGAGGTGGGCTTAACTTCAATGAGCAGTTCTTC.

This clonotype was picked up a small number of times. The CDR3 region has the DNA TGTGCCAGCAGCTCCGGTGCGGACAATGAGCAGTTCTTC. It codes for CASSSGADNEQFF. V is TRBV12-3 or TRBV12-4 and J is TRBJ2-1; no firm D call. The CDR3 extends over 13 amino acids. Trimming removed 6 bases at V and 5 bases at J, with 11 bases between.

J is TRBJ2-7 and V is TRBV20-1; 15 bases align to TRBD2. CDR1 is DFQATT, CDR2 SNEGSKA, per germline (reference sequence). The CDR3 contains 15 residues. Trimming took 4 bases from V and 4 from J; bases not matched to a gene: 5. The CDR3 region is CSAITGTSGRYEQYF. CDR3 DNA sequence: TGCAGTGCTATCACCGGGACTAGCGGGAGGTACGAGCAGTACTTC.

This clonotype was seen many times. The rearrangement uses TRBV12-3 or TRBV12-4 and TRBJ2-6; 13 bases are shared with TRBD2. The CDR3 has 17 amino acids. V gave up 5 bases and J gave up 2 bases; unmatched junction bases: 3. In DNA form, the CDR3 reads TGTGCCAGCAGTCGACTAGCGGGGGGAGCTGGGGCCAACGTCCTGACTTTC. Protein: CASSRLAGGAGANVLTF.

CDR3: CSARDGGWDEQFF. CDR3 DNA sequence: TGCAGTGCTAGAGATGGGGGCTGGGATGAGCAGTTCTTC. This chain uses TRBV20-1 with TRBJ2-1; D may be TRBD1 (6 bases). The germline V gene has CDR1 DFQATT and CDR2 SNEGSKA (reference sequence). The CDR3 runs 13 residues. Trimming pared 0 bases from V and 8 bases from J, leaving 11 bases between.

The table lists this clonotype with a few counts. The rearrangement uses TRBV11-3 and TRBJ1-1; D not resolved. This CDR3 is built from 12 residues. The germline V gene has CDR1 SGHNT and CDR2 YENEEA. V was trimmed by 2 bases and J by 6 bases, leaving 7 bases between them. CDR3 sequence (DNA): TGTGCCAGCAGCTTAAGTGGGGCTGAAGCTTTCTTT. Translated, it gives CASSLSGAEAFF.

This clonotype showed up many times. The V gene is TRBV12-3 or TRBV12-4, the J gene TRBJ1-2, with TRBD1 matching 7 bases. With 3 bases clipped from V and 6 bases from J, the junction kept 19 bases outside the gene matches. CDR3 length: 18 amino acids. The DNA of the CDR3 is TGTGCCAGCAGTTTCTCACCGACAGGGCTTGACTTAGGAGATGGCTACACCTTC. Its protein product is CASSFSPTGLDLGDGYTF.

Ten or more counts support this clonotype. J is TRBJ1-2 and V is TRBV27; D gene unclear. Germline V lookup: CDR1 MNHEY, CDR2 SMNVEV (reference sequence). The CDR3 loop spans 15 amino acids. V lost 0 bases and J lost 2, with 10 bases in between. The CDR3 reads CASSLSLTVNYGYTF. The CDR3 DNA reads TGTGCCAGCAGTTTATCCCTTACGGTGAACTATGGCTACACCTTC.

This clonotype was observed a handful of times. The CDR3 loop reads CASSNQGHEQYF. As DNA, the CDR3 is TGTGCCAGCAGCAACCAGGGGCACGAGCAGTACTTC. The V call is TRBV25-1, the J call TRBJ2-7; maybe TRBD1 (6 bases). The V end was cut by 6 bases, the J end by 5 bases, with 11 bases between. Germline V lookup: CDR1 MGHDK, CDR2 SYGVNS. This CDR3 is 12 amino acids long.

This clonotype was observed many times. V is TRBV9 and J is TRBJ2-1; 11 bases agree with TRBD2. The V segment lost 0 bases and the J segment 9 bases; nucleotides outside the gene matches: 5. This CDR3 has 15 amino acids. Germline assignment: CDR1 SGDLS and CDR2 YYNGEE. The chain's CDR3 is CASSVGLAGGAEQFF. DNA of the CDR3: TGTGCCAGCAGCGTAGGTCTAGCGGGAGGAGCTGAGCAGTTCTTC. Full variable domain (missing parts from reference TRBV9 and TRBJ2-1): DSGVTQTPKHLITATGQRVTLRCSPRSGDLSVYWYQQSLDQGLQFLIQYYNGEERAKGNILERFSAQQFPDLHSELNLSSLELGDSALYFCASSVGLAGGAEQFFGPGTRLTVL.

The chain carries TRBV4-1 and TRBJ2-1; weak D call: TRBD2 (6 bases). Germline loops: CDR1 MGHRA, CDR2 YSYEKL. CDR3 length: 14 residues. V was cut by 4 bases and J by 4 bases, with 11 bases left in between. The CDR3 sequence is CASSPMGGYNEQFF. DNA of the CDR3: TGCGCCAGCAGCCCTATGGGAGGTTACAATGAGCAGTTCTTC.

This clonotype was observed many times. V is TRBV7-8 and J is TRBJ2-1, with D perhaps being TRBD1 or TRBD2 (5 bases each). Trimming cost V 4 bases and J 4 bases, with 11 bases left between them. Germline values: CDR1 SGHVS, CDR2 FQNEAQ. CDR3 length: 14 residues. The DNA for the CDR3 is TGTGCCAGCAGCTCCCCGGGACGATACAATGAGCAGTTCTTC. This translates into CASSSPGRYNEQFF.

As regards this clonotype: This may come from a read error, since a much larger clone is one base off. The V and J genes are TRBV4-3 and TRBJ2-7; TRBD2 is a possible D gene (6 bases). Germline CDR1 LGHNA, CDR2 YSLEER. This CDR3 is built from 15 residues. CDR3 coding DNA: TGCGCCAGCAGCCAAGTTCTAGCGAGTACCTACAAGCAGTACTTC. Its protein product is CASSQVLASTYKQYF.

The sample holds many counts of this clonotype. V gene TRBV29-1 combines with J gene TRBJ2-5; TRBD2 agrees at 7 bases. CDR3 length: 15 residues. Germline V CDR1 and CDR2: SQVTM, ANQGSEA. The CDR3 loop is CSITGTKLNQETQYF. CDR3 in DNA: TGCAGTATAACCGGGACTAAATTAAACCAAGAGACCCAGTACTTC.

This clonotype was picked up many times. The chain couples TRBV24-1 to TRBJ2-6; 8 nucleotides agree with TRBD1. CDR1 KGHDR and CDR2 SFDVKD come from the germline V gene. V gave up 1 base and J gave up 0 bases; unmatched junction bases: 7. The CDR3 spans 19 residues. CDR3 in amino acids: CATSDFRQGAYSGANVLTF. CDR3 bases: TGTGCCACCAGTGATTTCCGGCAGGGGGCCTACTCTGGGGCCAACGTCCTGACTTTC.

About this clonotype: The junction departs from the called germline gene at one end, perhaps through a read error. The V and J genes are TRBV7-7 and TRBJ2-2; D ambiguous. This CDR3 has 13 residues. The germline CDR1 and CDR2 sequences are SSHAT and FNYEAQ (reference sequence). CDR3 residues: CASSLIRTGELFF. The CDR3 nucleotides read TGTGCTAGCAGCTTAATCCGGACCGGGGAGCTGTTTTTT.

This clonotype was seen more than once but under ten times. V is TRBV7-3 and J is TRBJ2-1, with 9 bases identical to TRBD2. The length of the CDR3 is 15 residues. CDR1 and CDR2 from the germline V gene are SGHTA and FQGTGA. The V gene end was trimmed by 2 bases and the J gene end by 4 bases; junction bases not matched to a gene: 3. CDR3 sequence: CASSLRSGRYNEQFF. In DNA, the CDR3 is TGTGCCAGCAGCTTACGAAGCGGGAGGTACAATGAGCAGTTCTTC.

This clonotype was seen ten or more times. The chain uses TRBV6-2 or TRBV6-3 and TRBJ2-5; 10 positions agree with TRBD1. Germline CDR1 and CDR2: MNHEY and SVGEGT. The CDR3 contains 14 residues. The V segment lost 4 bases and the J segment 5 bases; nucleotides outside the gene matches: 4. The chain's CDR3 is CASSSRTGGETQYF. CDR3 coding DNA: TGTGCCAGCAGTTCCCGGACAGGGGGGGAGACCCAGTACTTC.

This clonotype was picked up a small number of times. The CDR3 nucleotides are TGTGCCAGCAGTCCTGACCCCTCTGGGGCCAACGTCCTGACTTTC. This gives the protein CASSPDPSGANVLTF. This chain uses TRBV12-3 or TRBV12-4 with TRBJ2-6, with no clear D. CDR3 length: 15 residues. V lost 5 bases, J lost 0 bases, and 8 bases lay in between.

Of note for this clonotype: A much larger clone lies a single base off, so this may be a read error. Here the CDR3 reads CSVSLSGASYTF. As DNA, the CDR3 is TGCAGTGTTAGTCTTTCAGGGGCTAGCTACACCTTC. The V call is TRBV20-1, the J call TRBJ1-2; possibly TRBD1 for D (6 bases). Trimming removed 7 bases at V and 9 bases at J, with 18 bases between. Germline values: CDR1 DFQATT, CDR2 SNEGSKA (reference sequence). This CDR3 contains 12 residues.

Many counts were recorded for this clonotype. The rearrangement uses TRBV7-2 and TRBJ1-2; D gene uncertain. This CDR3 has 13 amino acids. Germline V gives CDR1 SGHTA, CDR2 FQGNSA. The V end was cut by 3 bases, the J end by 7 bases, with 12 bases between. The CDR3 region has the DNA TGTGCCAGCAGCTTTTTCCAAGGGATTGGCTACACCTTC. Translation: CASSFFQGIGYTF.

This clonotype was seen many times. This rearrangement joins TRBV5-4 to TRBJ1-2; 7 positions match TRBD1. CDR1 and CDR2 from the germline V gene are SGHNT and YYREEE (reference sequence). V lost 5 bases and J lost 6; bases outside the gene matches: 13. The CDR3 runs 15 residues. The CDR3 DNA is TGTGCCAGCAGGCTTGGGAGACAGGGAAGAGATGGCTACACCTTC. It yields the protein CASRLGRQGRDGYTF.

The table lists this clonotype with many counts. The chain has TRBV11-2 and TRBJ1-1; no clear D. Per germline, CDR1 SGHAT and CDR2 FQNNGV. The CDR3 contains 14 residues. V was clipped by 0 bases and J by 5 bases, with 10 bases between them. CDR3 loop: CASSLDSVSTEAFF. The CDR3 coding sequence is TGTGCCAGCAGCTTAGACTCTGTATCAACTGAAGCTTTCTTT.

The chain carries TRBV5-1 and TRBJ2-1; D possibly corresponds to TRBD2 (5 bases). Per the germline V gene, CDR1 is SGHRS and CDR2 is YFSETQ. The CDR3 loop spans 14 amino acids. Trimming shortened V by 0 bases and J by 6 bases, and 10 bases separated the two germline ends. As DNA, the CDR3 is TGCGCCAGCAGCTTGGCTAGGAGCGGCAATGAGCAGTTCTTC. This codes for CASSLARSGNEQFF.

In its sample, this clonotype was seen a few times. This sequence joins TRBV6-2 or TRBV6-3 and TRBJ2-1; TRBD1 aligns across 7 bases. The CDR3 covers 14 residues. Germline trimming cut 8 bases from V and 3 bases from J; bases unmatched to any gene: 7. Germline lookup yields CDR1 MNHEY and CDR2 SVGEGT. CDR3 amino acids: CASGLGTDYNEQFF. CDR3 nucleotide sequence: TGTGCCAGCGGTCTAGGGACAGACTACAATGAGCAGTTCTTC.

CDR3 residues: CAISEGETRSDTQYF. The CDR3 DNA reads TGTGCCATCAGTGAGGGCGAAACCCGATCAGATACGCAGTATTTT. V and J are TRBV10-3 and TRBJ2-3; D gene uncertain. Trimming removed 2 bases at V and 4 bases at J, with 13 bases between. In germline, CDR1 is ENHRY, CDR2 SYGVKD. The CDR3 has 15 residues.